The clone carrying this T cell receptor (beta chain) has ten or more counts. Its matching antigen is unknown. The data were obtained in a study of response to subunit inactivated influenza vaccine. Findings and limits, study-wide: Few additional T cells are recruited per seasonal influenza vaccination, authors suggested.

TCRdb redid the calling of the RT-PCR reads with MiXCR, one entry per CDR3 protein. Here the sample spans 650,000 to 800,000 distinct CDR3 sequences, 15% to 20% being singletons. The CDR3 has 15 residues. Trimming pared 1 base from V and 4 bases from J, leaving 10 bases between. The source is a man aged 45-60 years who received an inactivated influenza vaccine. The genes are TRBV12-3 or TRBV12-4 and TRBJ2-2; tentatively, D is TRBD2 (6 bases). The sample here was PBMCs from blood, taken more than 4 days after vaccination. The CDR3 protein is CASSLGLAFTGELFF. CDR3 DNA: TGTGCCAGCAGTTTAGGTCTAGCGTTCACCGGGGAGCTGTTTTTT.